This TCR beta chain was retrieved from a study of shared clonotypes between healthy human individuals. As defined, naive CD8 cells were CD45RO-negative and positively selected for CCR7, with terminally differentiated effector memory CD45RA+ cells excluded. Adult Caucasians living in Nashville, Tennessee made up all of the donors. The CDR3 runs 14 residues. The germline gives CDR1 SGHVS, CDR2 FQNEAQ. V lost 5 bases and J lost 7; bases outside the gene matches: 8. Details on this clone: Antigen: not known.

Study findings and constraints: The donor pool, a small one, limited the genetic and exposure-history diversity represented. Relative to memory subsets, naive subsets generally showed larger estimated richness. Clonotype sharing levels among donors were expected to vary with sequencing depth.

Sequenced by immunoSEQ multiplex PCR; TCRdb stores in-frame clones only, minus some. The data contain around 1.9 million clones, approximately 92% of them singletons. This chain joins TRBV7-8 and TRBJ2-1, with 7 bases that match TRBD1. The sample consisted of naive CD8+ T cells from PBMCs. The clonotype comes from a man aged 18 to 29 in good health. Some clones in this sample may be carry-over from other donors' samples. The CDR3 sequence is CASSQSRGSNEQFF. The CDR3 nucleotides are TGTGCCAGCAGCCAAAGCAGGGGGTCGAATGAGCAGTTCTTC.